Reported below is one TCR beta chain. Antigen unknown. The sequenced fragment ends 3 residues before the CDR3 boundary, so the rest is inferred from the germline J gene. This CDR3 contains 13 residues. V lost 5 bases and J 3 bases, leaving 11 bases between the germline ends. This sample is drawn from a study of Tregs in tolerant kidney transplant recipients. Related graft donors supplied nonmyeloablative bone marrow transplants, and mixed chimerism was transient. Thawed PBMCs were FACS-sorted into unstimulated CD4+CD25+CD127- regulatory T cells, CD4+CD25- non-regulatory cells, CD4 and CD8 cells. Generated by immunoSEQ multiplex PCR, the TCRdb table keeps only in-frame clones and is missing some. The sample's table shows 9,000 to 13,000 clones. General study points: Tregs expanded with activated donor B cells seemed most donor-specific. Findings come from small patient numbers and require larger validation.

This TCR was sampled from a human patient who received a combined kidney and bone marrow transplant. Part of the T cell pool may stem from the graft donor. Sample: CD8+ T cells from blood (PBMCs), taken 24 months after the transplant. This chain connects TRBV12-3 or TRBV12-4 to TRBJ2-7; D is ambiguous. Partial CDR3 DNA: TGTGCCAGCAGTCCCAGAACGGGCTACGAG. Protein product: CASSPRTGYE. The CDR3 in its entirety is CASSPRTGYEQYF.